This T cell receptor beta chain was profiled in a study of human T cells and chemical hapten exposure. Time point of the sample: pre-sensitization, week 0. Treatment: therapeutic diphenylcyclopropenone sensitization with weekly scalp DPC. Each donor was an alopecia patient between 18 and 70 years of age who qualified for DPC. The CDR3 sequence is 13 residues long. The germline V and J ends were trimmed by 7 bases and 4 bases, with 8 bases remaining between them. Per the germline V gene, CDR1 is MNHEY and CDR2 is SVGEGT. TCRdb re-called the RACE reads with MiXCR, one entry per CDR3 protein. The sample includes around 350,000 distinct CDR3 sequences, 5.5% of them seen just once. A few counts support this clonotype.

The sequence derives from a woman aged 18-29 years with alopecia areata. Some clones in this sample may be carry-over from other donors' samples. This specimen was whole blood, taken in connection with sensitization to the hapten diphenylcyclopropenone (DPC). The gene calls are TRBV6-2 or TRBV6-3 and TRBJ1-6; D perhaps matches TRBD1 (6 bases). The CDR3 DNA is TGTGCCAGCAAGAGGGGGTATAATTCACCCCTCCACTTT. Translated: CASKRGYNSPLHF.